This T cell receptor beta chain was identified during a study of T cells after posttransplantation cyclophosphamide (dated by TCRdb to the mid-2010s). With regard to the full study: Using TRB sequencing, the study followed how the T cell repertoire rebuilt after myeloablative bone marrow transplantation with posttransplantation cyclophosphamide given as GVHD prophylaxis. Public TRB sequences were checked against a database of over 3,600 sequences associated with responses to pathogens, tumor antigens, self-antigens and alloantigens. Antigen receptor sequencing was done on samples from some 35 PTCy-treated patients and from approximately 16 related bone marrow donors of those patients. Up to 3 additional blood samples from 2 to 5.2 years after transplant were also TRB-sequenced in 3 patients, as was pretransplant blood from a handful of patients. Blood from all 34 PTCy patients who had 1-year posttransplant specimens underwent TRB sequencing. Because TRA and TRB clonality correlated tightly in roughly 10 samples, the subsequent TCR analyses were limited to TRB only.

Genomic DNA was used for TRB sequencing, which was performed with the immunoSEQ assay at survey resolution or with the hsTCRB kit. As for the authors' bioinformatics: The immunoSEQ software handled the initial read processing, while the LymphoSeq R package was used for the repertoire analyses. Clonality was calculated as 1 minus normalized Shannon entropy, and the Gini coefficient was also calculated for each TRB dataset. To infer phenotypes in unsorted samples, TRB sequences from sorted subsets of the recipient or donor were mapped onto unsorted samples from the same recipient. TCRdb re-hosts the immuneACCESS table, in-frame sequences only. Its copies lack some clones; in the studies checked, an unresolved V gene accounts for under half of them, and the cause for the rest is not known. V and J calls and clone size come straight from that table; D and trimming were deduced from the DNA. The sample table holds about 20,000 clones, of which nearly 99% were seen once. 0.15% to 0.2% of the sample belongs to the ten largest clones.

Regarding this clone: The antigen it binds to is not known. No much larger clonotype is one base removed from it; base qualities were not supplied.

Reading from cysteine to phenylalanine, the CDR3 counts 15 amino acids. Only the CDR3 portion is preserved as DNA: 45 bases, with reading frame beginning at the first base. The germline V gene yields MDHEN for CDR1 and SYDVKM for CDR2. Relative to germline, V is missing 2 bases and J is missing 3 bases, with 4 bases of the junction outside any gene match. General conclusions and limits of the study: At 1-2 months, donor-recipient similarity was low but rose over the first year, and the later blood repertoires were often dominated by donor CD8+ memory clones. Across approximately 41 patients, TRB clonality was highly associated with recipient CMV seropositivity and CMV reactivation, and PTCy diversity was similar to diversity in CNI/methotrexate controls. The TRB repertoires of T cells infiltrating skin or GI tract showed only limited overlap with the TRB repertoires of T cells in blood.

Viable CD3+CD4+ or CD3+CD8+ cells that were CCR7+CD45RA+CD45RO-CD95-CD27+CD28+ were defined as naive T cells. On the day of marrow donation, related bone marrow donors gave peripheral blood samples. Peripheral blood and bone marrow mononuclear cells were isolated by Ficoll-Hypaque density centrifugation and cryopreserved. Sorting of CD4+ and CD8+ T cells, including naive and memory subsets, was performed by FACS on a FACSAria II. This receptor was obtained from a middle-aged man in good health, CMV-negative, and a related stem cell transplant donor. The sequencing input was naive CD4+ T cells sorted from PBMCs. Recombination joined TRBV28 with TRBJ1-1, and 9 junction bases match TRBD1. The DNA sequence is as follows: TGTGCCAGCAGTTTACTGGACAGGGGATACACTGAAGCTTTCTTT. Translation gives CASSLLDRGYTEAFF.